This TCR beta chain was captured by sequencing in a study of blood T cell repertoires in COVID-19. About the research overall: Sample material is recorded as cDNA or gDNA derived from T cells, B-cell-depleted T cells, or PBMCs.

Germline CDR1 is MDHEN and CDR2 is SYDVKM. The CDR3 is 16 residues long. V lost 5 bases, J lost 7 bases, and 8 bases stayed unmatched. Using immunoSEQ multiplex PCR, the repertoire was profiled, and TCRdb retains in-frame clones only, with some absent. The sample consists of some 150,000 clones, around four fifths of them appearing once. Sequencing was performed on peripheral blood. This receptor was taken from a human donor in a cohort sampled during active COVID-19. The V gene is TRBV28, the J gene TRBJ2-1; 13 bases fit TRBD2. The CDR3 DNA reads TGTGCCAGCAGTCAAATACTAGCGGGAGGGCGGAATGAGCAGTTCTTC. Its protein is CASSQILAGGRNEQFF. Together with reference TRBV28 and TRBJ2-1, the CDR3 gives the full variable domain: DVKVTQSSRYLVKRTGEKVFLECVQDMDHENMFWYRQDPGLGLRLIYFSYDVKMKEKGDIPEGYSVSREKKERFSLILESASTNQTSMYLCASSQILAGGRNEQFFGPGTRLTVL.